This T cell receptor (beta chain) was identified during a study of T cells after yellow fever vaccination (dated by TCRdb to between 2018 and 2021). The study in broad terms: The SMART-Seq v4 Ultra Low Input RNA kit was used to prepare libraries from fractions with low cell numbers. Bulk TCR alpha and beta repertoires were sequenced longitudinally to track T-cell clones before and after primary and booster YFV17D yellow fever vaccination. Two healthy male donors, one aged 18 to 29 and one aged 30 to 39 years, were included in the cohort. Blood was drawn at multiple timepoints before and after primary and secondary immunization, with bulk PBMC replicates and cell subsets isolated.

The CDR3 runs 16 residues from the cysteine to the phenylalanine. Only the CDR3 DNA stays, 48 bases, in frame from base 1. V lost 6 bases and J lost 10 bases; the stretch between them is 25 bases long. CDR1 and CDR2 were assigned from the germline V gene as MNHEY and SVGAGI. The study at large found these results: Because abundant contaminating clonotypes from the bulk population could be contained in FACS-sorted repertoires, computational filtering was required. Because only a couple of donors were included in the study, the extent to which the findings can be generalized is limited. After the booster, most clones that had expanded after primary vaccination were detected again (around 95% of CD4 and under 90% of CD8), suggesting broad maintenance of memory. A small fraction of clonotypes showed up in both the CD4 and CD8 compartments, probably as a result of convergent recombination. The secondary T-cell response was found to be weaker but faster than the primary response, with a peak reached on day 5 rather than on day 15.

Per the publication, the treatment or condition label means: live attenuated yellow fever vaccine strain. At every blood-draw timepoint, two biological replicates of bulk PBMCs were collected. PBMCs were isolated from peripheral blood using a standard Ficoll-Paque protocol. RNA was extracted with TriZol from bulk PBMCs, CD4 and CD8 fractions, and dextramer-positive and dextramer-negative fractions. TCR cDNA was synthesized by 5'RACE template switching, which introduced a universal primer site and unique molecular identifiers. Priming of cDNA synthesis was performed from both the TCR alpha and TCR beta constant segments. Library amplification involved two PCR steps, and the second step added sample barcodes and sequencing adapters. Sequencing of libraries was done on Illumina HiSeq 2500 (2x100 bp) or NovaSeq (2x150 bp). The authors' pipeline ran thus. MIGEC was used to demultiplex reads and collapse the reads into UMI consensus sequences, and MiXCR was used for V(D)J alignment. Vaccine-responding clonotypes were identified with edgeR using replicate PBMC samples, with FDR below 0.01 and a log2 fold change above 5 up to day 15 being required. Each bulk clonotype received a CD4 or CD8 identity based on whether the sequenced CD4 or CD8 repertoire contained that clonotype at higher abundance. TCRdb passed the public sequencing reads through fastp at Q25 and MiXCR, retaining productive beta sequences. Under each unique CDR3 protein, matching rows form one entry showing the most common genes and DNA. The V and J calls here are based on TCRdb, not the publication. The sample table records 500,000 to 550,000 distinct CDR3 sequences; about a fifth of these occur just once. The top ten constitute about a sixth of the sample.

For this clonotype: Its antigen has not been determined. Base-call qualities are not available, and no considerably larger clone is one nucleotide away.

This clonotype was sampled from a young man who received the YFV17D yellow fever vaccine. The chain uses TRBV6-5 and TRBJ2-1, and perhaps TRBD2 as D gene, on 7 matching bases. Source: PBMCs, taken 20 to 25 days after the first yellow fever vaccination. The nucleotide sequence reads as follows: TGTGCCAGCAGCTACCCATATCCGGGGGGCCTAGGGGAGCAGTTCTTC. Its protein product is CASSYPYPGGLGEQFF.